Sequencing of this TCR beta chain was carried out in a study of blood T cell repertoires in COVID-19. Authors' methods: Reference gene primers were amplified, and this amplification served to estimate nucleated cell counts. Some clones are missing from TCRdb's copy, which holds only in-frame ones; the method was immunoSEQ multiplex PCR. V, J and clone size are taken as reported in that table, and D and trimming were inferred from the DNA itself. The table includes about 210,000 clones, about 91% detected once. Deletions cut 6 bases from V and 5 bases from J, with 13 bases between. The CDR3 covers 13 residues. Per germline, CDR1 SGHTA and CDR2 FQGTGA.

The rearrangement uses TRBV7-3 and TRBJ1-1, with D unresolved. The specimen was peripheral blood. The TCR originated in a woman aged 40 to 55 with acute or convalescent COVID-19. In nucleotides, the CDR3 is TGTGCCAGCAGACAGAGCTTATCGACTGAAGCTTTCTTT. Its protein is CASRQSLSTEAFF.